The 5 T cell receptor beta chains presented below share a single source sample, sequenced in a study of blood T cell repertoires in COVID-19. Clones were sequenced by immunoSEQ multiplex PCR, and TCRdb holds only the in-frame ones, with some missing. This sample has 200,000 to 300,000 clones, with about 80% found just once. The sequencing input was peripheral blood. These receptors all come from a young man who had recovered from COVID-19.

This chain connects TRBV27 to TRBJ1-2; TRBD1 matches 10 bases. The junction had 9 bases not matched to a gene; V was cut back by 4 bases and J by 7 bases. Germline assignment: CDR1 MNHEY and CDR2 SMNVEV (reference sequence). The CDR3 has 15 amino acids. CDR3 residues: CASSSTDRGRIGYTF. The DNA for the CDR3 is TGTGCCAGCAGTTCGACAGACAGGGGGCGGATTGGCTACACCTTC.

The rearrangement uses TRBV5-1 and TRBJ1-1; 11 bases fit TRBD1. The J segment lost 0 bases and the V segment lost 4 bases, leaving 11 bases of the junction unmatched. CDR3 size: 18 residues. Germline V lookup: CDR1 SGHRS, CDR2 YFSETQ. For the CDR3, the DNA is TGCGCCAGCAGCCCAACCGGGACAGGGGGTTTTATGAACACTGAAGCTTTCTTT. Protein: CASSPTGTGGFMNTEAFF.

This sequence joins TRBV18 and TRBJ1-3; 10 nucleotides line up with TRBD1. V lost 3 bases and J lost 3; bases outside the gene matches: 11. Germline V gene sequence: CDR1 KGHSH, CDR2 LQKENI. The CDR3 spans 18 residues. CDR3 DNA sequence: TGTGCCAGCTCACCTTTGGACAGGGGGTACCTTAATGGAAACACCATATATTTT. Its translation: CASSPLDRGYLNGNTIYF. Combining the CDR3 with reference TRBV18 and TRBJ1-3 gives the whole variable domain NAGVMQNPRHLVRRRGQEARLRCSPMKGHSHVYWYRQLPEEGLKFMVYLQKENIIDESGMPKERFSAEFPKEGPSILRIQQVVRGDSAAYFCASSPLDRGYLNGNTIYFGEGSWLTVV.

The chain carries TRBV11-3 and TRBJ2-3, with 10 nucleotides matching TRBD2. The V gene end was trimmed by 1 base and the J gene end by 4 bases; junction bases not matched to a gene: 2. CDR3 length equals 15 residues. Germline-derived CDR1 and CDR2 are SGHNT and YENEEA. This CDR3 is CASSLGGLASDTQYF. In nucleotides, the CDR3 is TGTGCCAGCAGCTTAGGGGGACTAGCGTCAGATACGCAGTATTTT.

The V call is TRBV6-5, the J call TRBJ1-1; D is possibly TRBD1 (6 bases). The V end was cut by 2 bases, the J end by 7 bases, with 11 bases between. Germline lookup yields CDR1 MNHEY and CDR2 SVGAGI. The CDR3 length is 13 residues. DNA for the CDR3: TGTGCCAGCAGTTACGGCCAGGGGCTTGAAGCTTTCTTT. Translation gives CASSYGQGLEAFF.